This T cell receptor beta chain was identified during a study of cytomegalovirus exposure and HLA in healthy donors. Study-wide results and caveats: Among the most significant clusters, several appeared linked to common viral pathogens in a later analysis. V- and J-gene trimming in TCR beta was tied to a missense DCLRE1C variant by an analysis performed later.

Vbeta (60) and Jbeta (13) primers were used in the PCR. Assay: immunoSEQ multiplex PCR; the TCRdb copy retains only in-frame clones and omits some. The repertoire has about 120,000 clones, over 60% of them found once; the top ten carry less than 4%. Notes on this clone: The antigen is not known.

This CDR3 spans 19 amino acids. Trimming took 1 base from V and 0 from J, leaving 18 bases between them. The germline CDR1 and CDR2 sequences are SGHVS and FNYEAQ. Sequences were obtained from PBMCs. The clonotype comes from a woman aged 30 to 39 in good health and CMV-seropositive. V gene TRBV7-6 combines with J gene TRBJ1-4; D remains unclear. The CDR3 sequence: CASSLGTPTEIATNEKLFF. The CDR3 DNA reads TGTGCCAGCAGCTTAGGAACCCCTACAGAAATCGCAACTAATGAAAAACTGTTTTTT.